The 18 T cell receptor beta chains reported below all come from one sample, sequenced in a study of cytomegalovirus exposure and HLA in healthy donors. The PCR made use of 60 Vbeta and 13 Jbeta primers. The method was immunoSEQ multiplex PCR; TCRdb's version includes in-frame clones alone and lacks a portion of them. The repertoire holds fewer than 150,000 clones, with about 74% as singletons. The source material was PBMCs. All receptors come from a man in his forties or fifties in good health and CMV-seronegative.

The chain recombines TRBV25-1 with TRBJ1-5; D possibly corresponds to TRBD1 (6 bases). Germline V gene sequence: CDR1 MGHDK, CDR2 SYGVNS. The CDR3 contains 14 residues. Trimming shortened V by 2 bases and J by 6 bases, and 11 bases separated the two germline ends. The CDR3: CASSENRDGQPQHF. Written as DNA, the CDR3 is TGTGCCAGCAGTGAAAACAGGGACGGTCAGCCCCAGCATTTT.

V usage is TRBV5-1 and J usage is TRBJ2-3; TRBD1 aligns across 7 bases. The CDR3 totals 16 residues. Trimming at V came to 0 bases and at J to 3 bases, leaving 7 bases not matched to a gene. Germline CDR1 is SGHRS and CDR2 is YFSETQ. CDR3 protein: CASSLDPGQQTDTQYF. DNA for the CDR3: TGCGCCAGCAGCTTGGATCCGGGACAGCAAACAGATACGCAGTATTTT.

The rearrangement links TRBV5-1 to TRBJ2-1; TRBD1 matches 7 bases. The CDR3 runs to 14 residues. The junction had 13 bases not matched to a gene; V was cut back by 6 bases and J by 10 bases. The V gene's germline CDR1 is SGHRS and CDR2 YFSETQ. CDR3 amino acids: CASTPLDRTGEQFF. CDR3 DNA: TGCGCCAGCACCCCGCTAGATCGGACAGGCGAGCAGTTCTTC.

J is TRBJ2-7 and V is TRBV6-5; 7 bases align to TRBD2. Looked up from germline, CDR1 is MNHEY and CDR2 is SVGAGI. V was clipped by 0 bases and J by 4 bases; unmatched bases: 6. The CDR3 length is 15 residues. Here the CDR3 DNA reads TGTGCCAGCAGTTACTCGTTGGGGGGGAGTTACGAGCAGTACTTC. Its translation: CASSYSLGGSYEQYF.

This clone was found a few times. The rearrangement links TRBV11-3 to TRBJ2-3; 9 positions agree with TRBD2. This CDR3 comprises 14 residues. After removal of 3 bases from V and 5 bases from J, the junction contained 3 bases not matched to a gene. Germline V gene sequence: CDR1 SGHNT, CDR2 YENEEA. The CDR3 DNA sequence: TGTGCCAGCAGCTTGGCGGGAGGGGGAGATACGCAGTATTTT. Its protein is CASSLAGGGDTQYF.

In its sample, this clone was seen a few times. The chain joins TRBV19 to TRBJ1-2, with D possibly being TRBD1 (5 bases). Germline CDR1 is LNHDA and CDR2 is SQIVND (reference sequence). V gave up 3 bases and J gave up 1 base, with 12 bases separating them. This CDR3 spans 15 amino acids. CDR3 residues: CASSIIQGSNYGYTF. CDR3 nucleotide sequence: TGTGCCAGTAGTATTATTCAGGGAAGTAACTATGGCTACACCTTC.

This clone was counted once. The rearrangement uses TRBV19 and TRBJ2-5, with 10 bases identical to TRBD2. The CDR3 covers 14 residues. Germline CDR1 LNHDA, CDR2 SQIVND (reference sequence). The junction had 8 bases not matched to a gene; V was cut back by 8 bases and J by 5 bases. This chain's CDR3 is CASRLAGDAETQYF. The CDR3 DNA sequence: TGTGCCAGTCGGCTAGCGGGAGACGCTGAGACCCAGTACTTC.

The gene calls are TRBV5-1 and TRBJ1-4, with unresolved D. The CDR3 runs 14 residues. CDR1 and CDR2 (germline): SGHRS, YFSETQ. The V and J ends lost 2 bases and 5 bases respectively, with 10 bases between them. The CDR3 reads CASSFNRENEKLFF. The CDR3 nucleotides read TGCGCCAGCAGCTTCAATCGGGAAAATGAAAAACTGTTTTTT. The full variable domain, its missing parts supplied by reference TRBV5-1 and TRBJ1-4, is KAGVTQTPRYLIKTRGQQVTLSCSPISGHRSVSWYQQTPGQGLQFLFEYFSETQRNKGNFPGRFSGRQFSNSRSEMNVSTLELGDSALYLCASSFNRENEKLFFGSGTQLSVL.

The J gene is TRBJ2-3, the V gene TRBV7-2; 11 bases are shared with TRBD1. V gave up 4 bases and J gave up 3 bases; unmatched junction bases: 6. The germline V gene encodes CDR1 SGHTA and CDR2 FQGNSA. The CDR3 spans 16 residues. The CDR3 loop reads CASSSTGTGGTDTQYF. CDR3 coding DNA: TGTGCCAGCAGCTCGACCGGGACAGGGGGAACAGATACGCAGTATTTT.

This chain uses TRBV9 with TRBJ1-2; the D is unclear. The CDR3 covers 14 residues. Germline assignment: CDR1 SGDLS and CDR2 YYNGEE. V lost 2 bases and J lost 1, with 9 bases in between. CDR3 region: CASSVAGINYGYTF. For the CDR3, the DNA is TGTGCCAGCAGCGTGGCGGGGATTAACTATGGCTACACCTTC.

This clone came up a few times. The chain links TRBV29-1 to TRBJ1-5, with TRBD1 identical over 7 bases. The V gene end was trimmed by 5 bases and the J gene end by 2 bases; junction bases not matched to a gene: 6. The CDR3 sequence is 14 residues long. Per germline, CDR1 SQVTM and CDR2 ANQGSEA. The CDR3 reads CSVTAGQGNQPQHF. The CDR3 DNA follows: TGCAGCGTTACCGCCGGACAGGGCAATCAGCCCCAGCATTTT.

The genes are TRBV5-4 and TRBJ1-1, with TRBD1 identical over 8 bases. Germline V gives CDR1 SGHNT, CDR2 YYREEE (reference sequence). With V trimmed by 3 bases and J by 4 bases, 2 bases remained unmatched. The CDR3 has 13 residues. CDR3 loop: CASSSDRGTEAFF. The CDR3 bases are TGTGCCAGCAGCTCAGACAGGGGCACTGAAGCTTTCTTT.

Of note for this clone: The conserved closing phenylalanine or tryptophan is absent in this CDR3, likely reflecting a read error. The rearrangement joins TRBV14 to TRBJ2-7, with TRBD1 matching 8 bases. V trimming: 0 bases; J trimming: 7 bases; junction bases outside the gene matches: 14. Germline CDR1 and CDR2: SGHDN and FVKESK. The CDR3 is made up of 17 amino acids. The DNA of the CDR3 is TGTGCCAGCAGCCAAGATTCAGGACAGGGCCCGTACGGGGAGCAGTACCTC. Translated: CASSQDSGQGPYGEQYL.

The genes are TRBV11-3 and TRBJ2-7, with 10 bases identical to TRBD1. Germline V CDR1 and CDR2: SGHNT, YENEEA. Trimming cost V 6 bases and J 2 bases; bases outside gene matches: 7. The CDR3 is made up of 15 amino acids. The chain's CDR3 is CASRKTGGHPYEQYF. In DNA form, the CDR3 reads TGTGCCAGCAGGAAGACAGGGGGCCACCCCTACGAGCAGTACTTC.

J is TRBJ2-2 and V is TRBV9, with 8 nucleotides matching TRBD2. The CDR3 is made up of 14 amino acids. The junction had 2 bases not matched to a gene; V was cut back by 7 bases and J by 0 bases. CDR1 SGDLS and CDR2 YYNGEE come from the germline V gene. The CDR3 protein is CASREGANTGELFF. CDR3 nucleotides: TGTGCCAGCCGGGAGGGGGCGAACACCGGGGAGCTGTTTTTT.

This clone was observed a few times. The V gene is TRBV10-3, the J gene TRBJ2-1; 8 positions match TRBD2. V was clipped by 5 bases and J by 9 bases; unmatched bases: 12. In germline, CDR1 is ENHRY, CDR2 SYGVKD. The CDR3 is made up of 15 amino acids. The chain's CDR3 is CAISSTGTSNREQFF. In nucleotides, the CDR3 is TGTGCCATCAGTTCGACCGGGACTAGTAACCGTGAGCAGTTCTTC.

The V and J genes are TRBV7-2 and TRBJ2-5, with no clear D. The germline V gene has CDR1 SGHTA and CDR2 FQGNSA. Trimming pared 2 bases from V and 1 base from J, leaving 5 bases between. The CDR3 loop spans 13 amino acids. The CDR3: CASSLLFQETQYF. In DNA form, the CDR3 reads TGTGCCAGCAGCTTACTCTTCCAAGAGACCCAGTACTTC.

The chain combines TRBV7-2 with TRBJ2-1, with a possible D match to TRBD2 (5 bases). Germline CDR1 and CDR2: SGHTA and FQGNSA. Trimming removed 1 base from V and 9 bases from J, with 16 bases in between. This CDR3 is built from 15 residues. The CDR3 DNA follows: TGTGCCAGCAGCTTAGTCACGAGGGCAGTCCCTGAGCAGTTCTTC. It is translated as CASSLVTRAVPEQFF.